This section outlines one T cell receptor beta chain sequence together with its context. The data derive from a study of blood T cell repertoires in COVID-19. Sequencing was performed with immunoSEQ multiplex PCR; in TCRdb, only in-frame clones are kept and a portion is missing. The profile shows about 60,000 clones, roughly four fifths of them singletons. The CDR3 consists of 16 residues. The germline V gene has CDR1 MNHEY and CDR2 SMNVEV (reference sequence). V lost 5 bases to trimming and J lost 5 bases; unmatched junction nucleotides: 8. Sequencing was carried out using peripheral blood. The TCR comes from a woman of 80 years or more with acute or convalescent COVID-19. The chain employs TRBV27 and TRBJ2-5, with TRBD2 matching over 13 bases. CDR3 nucleotides: TGTGCCAGCAGTGGGAGGACTAGCGGGAGTTTCGAGACCCAGTACTTC. The encoded protein is CASSGRTSGSFETQYF.